One sample yielded the 24 T cell receptor beta chains listed below, sequenced in a study of blood T cell repertoires in COVID-19. TCRdb's copy holds only in-frame clones and misses some; the assay was immunoSEQ multiplex PCR. In the table there are approximately 70,000 clones, 80% of which are singletons. Sequenced material: peripheral blood. Receptors originate from a man in his 70s who had recovered from COVID-19.

The CDR3, as DNA: TGCAGCGTTGAAGTTGGCAGGGGATATGGCTACACCTTC. The encoded protein is CSVEVGRGYGYTF. This chain joins TRBV29-1 and TRBJ1-2; TRBD1 might be the D (6 bases). In germline, CDR1 is SQVTM, CDR2 ANQGSEA. V was clipped by 1 base and J by 5 bases, with 11 bases between them. The CDR3 is made up of 13 amino acids. The complete variable domain, with remaining parts taken from reference TRBV29-1 and TRBJ1-2, reads SAVISQKPSRDICQRGTSLTIQCQVDSQVTMMFWYRQQPGQSLTLIATANQGSEATYESGFVIDKFPISRPNLTFSTLTVSNMSPEDSSIYLCSVEVGRGYGYTFGSGTRLTVV.

This chain connects TRBV7-2 to TRBJ1-2, with D maybe TRBD1 (5 bases). V was shortened by 6 bases and J by 5 bases, with 16 bases between the two germline ends. This CDR3 region has 14 residues. Germline V CDR1 and CDR2: SGHTA, FQGNSA. CDR3 amino acids: CASSLGGEPYGYTF. CDR3 bases: TGTGCCAGCAGTTTGGGGGGGGAGCCGTATGGCTACACCTTC.

This clone is a singleton in its sample. The chain couples TRBV6-2 or TRBV6-3 to TRBJ1-1, with no clear D. Between the trimmed V and J ends, which lost 5 bases and 4 bases, there was a span of 20 bases. This CDR3 has 16 residues. CDR1 is MNHEY and CDR2 is SVGEGT in the germline V gene. CDR3 nucleotide sequence: TGTGCCAGCAGTCCATCCCGGGCAGCCGGGAGCACTGAAGCTTTCTTT. This sequence encodes CASSPSRAAGSTEAFF.

This clone was seen at least ten times. V usage is TRBV28 and J usage is TRBJ2-7; no firm D call. V lost 3 bases, J lost 3 bases, and 6 bases lay in between. The CDR3 is 12 residues long. Germline CDR1 MDHEN, CDR2 SYDVKM. CDR3 nucleotides: TGTGCCAGCAGTTTCGCTAGCTACGAGCAGTACTTC. Amino acids: CASSFASYEQYF.

This clone was counted a single time. The chain uses TRBV5-1 and TRBJ2-5, with 7 bases fitting TRBD1. V lost 9 bases, J lost 3 bases, and 14 bases stayed unmatched. The CDR3 loop spans 15 amino acids. Germline V CDR1 and CDR2: SGHRS, YFSETQ. CDR3 sequence (DNA): TGCGCCACCTCATTGACAGGGAACCAAAAAGAGACCCAGTACTTC. Amino acid sequence: CATSLTGNQKETQYF. Supplemented by reference TRBV5-1 and TRBJ2-5, the full variable domain reads KAGVTQTPRYLIKTRGQQVTLSCSPISGHRSVSWYQQTPGQGLQFLFEYFSETQRNKGNFPGRFSGRQFSNSRSEMNVSTLELGDSALYLCATSLTGNQKETQYFGPGTRLLVL.

This chain connects TRBV5-1 to TRBJ2-7; a possible D gene is TRBD2 (6 bases). Per germline, CDR1 SGHRS and CDR2 YFSETQ. CDR3 size: 14 residues. Deletions cut 4 bases from V and 5 bases from J, with 16 bases between. CDR3 region: CASSPGLVSDEQYF. CDR3 coding DNA: TGCGCCAGCAGCCCGGGACTGGTTTCGGACGAGCAGTACTTC.

The rearrangement joins TRBV19 to TRBJ1-5, with a possible D match to TRBD1 (5 bases). V was shortened by 0 bases and J by 6 bases, with 12 bases between the two germline ends. This CDR3 has 15 amino acids. The germline V gene encodes CDR1 LNHDA and CDR2 SQIVND (reference sequence). CDR3 residues: CASSIEPGLPQPQHF. CDR3 DNA sequence: TGTGCCAGTAGTATAGAGCCAGGGCTCCCTCAGCCCCAGCATTTT.

This clone rates as medium-sized (0.01 to 0.1%). The J gene is TRBJ1-1, the V gene TRBV14, with D maybe TRBD1 (5 bases). Germline CDR1 reads SGHDN; CDR2 reads FVKESK. V lost 2 bases, J lost 5 bases, and 12 bases lay in between. CDR3 length: 14 residues. CDR3 amino acids: CASSQFTGVTEAFF. The DNA of the CDR3 is TGTGCCAGCAGCCAATTCACAGGAGTAACTGAAGCTTTCTTT.

The sample holds one count of this clone. V gene TRBV7-9 combines with J gene TRBJ2-2; 8 bases fit TRBD2. The CDR3 spans 16 residues. CDR1 and CDR2 from the germline V gene are SEHNR and FQNEAQ (reference sequence). V dropped 5 bases and J dropped 2; count of bases not matched to a gene: 7. CDR3 amino acids: CASSTGRGDNTGELFF. In nucleotides, the CDR3 is TGTGCCAGCAGCACCGGGAGGGGAGATAACACCGGGGAGCTGTTTTTT.

The rearrangement joins TRBV6-6 to TRBJ2-5, with D possibly being TRBD2 (6 bases). The V end was cut by 4 bases, the J end by 5 bases, with 17 bases between. This CDR3 spans 15 amino acids. CDR1 MNHNY and CDR2 SVGAGI come from the germline V gene (reference sequence). For the CDR3, the DNA is TGTGCCAGCAGTTCCTTCTCCGGGAGCGGGGAGACCCAGTACTTC. This gives the protein CASSSFSGSGETQYF.

The chain carries TRBV9 and TRBJ2-7, with TRBD1 as a possible D gene (5 bases). Trimming took off 3 bases at V and 7 bases at J, with 17 bases between the two ends. Germline V lookup: CDR1 SGDLS, CDR2 YYNGEE. The CDR3 has 14 amino acids. The CDR3 is CASSGQMGLSEQYF. The CDR3 DNA reads TGTGCCAGCAGCGGCCAGATGGGGCTGAGTGAGCAGTACTTC.

The rearrangement links TRBV5-6 to TRBJ1-2, with 8 bases lining up with TRBD1. Germline CDR1 reads SGHDT; CDR2 reads YYEEEE. The junction had 8 bases not matched to a gene; V was cut back by 5 bases and J by 5 bases. The CDR3 has 14 amino acids. CDR3 protein: CASRPGTGLYGYTF. CDR3 DNA: TGTGCCAGCAGACCCGGGACAGGTCTTTATGGCTACACCTTC.

The rearrangement links TRBV4-2 to TRBJ2-3; 10 bases agree with TRBD2. Germline CDR1 LGHNA, CDR2 YNFKEQ. V was pared by 0 bases and J by 6 bases, with 6 bases of the junction left unmatched. CDR3 length: 16 residues. CDR3: CASSQERLAGADTQYF. CDR3 nucleotide sequence: TGTGCCAGCAGCCAAGAGAGGCTAGCGGGGGCGGATACGCAGTATTTT.

The chain has TRBV7-9 and TRBJ1-1; possible D gene TRBD1, 5 bases. V lost 6 bases, J lost 4 bases, and 18 bases lay in between. The CDR3 sequence is 15 residues long. The germline gives CDR1 SEHNR, CDR2 FQNEAQ (reference sequence). The CDR3 DNA reads as TGTGCCAGCAGGAGACAGAAAACCATCACCACTGAAGCTTTCTTT. It codes for CASRRQKTITTEAFF. The whole variable domain, filled in from reference TRBV7-9 and TRBJ1-1, reads DTGVSQNPRHKITKRGQNVTFRCDPISEHNRLYWYRQTLGQGPEFLTYFQNEAQLEKSRLLSDRFSAERPKGSFSTLEIQRTEQGDSAMYLCASRRQKTITTEAFFGQGTRLTVV.

This clone has only one observation. V and J are TRBV6-4 and TRBJ2-1, with TRBD2 identical over 10 bases. Germline V CDR1 and CDR2: MRHNA, SNTAGT. The V gene end was trimmed by 4 bases and the J gene end by 6 bases; junction bases not matched to a gene: 9. The CDR3 runs 16 residues. The CDR3 sequence is CASSATGTSAVNEQFF. Here the CDR3 DNA reads TGTGCCAGCAGTGCGACCGGGACTAGCGCTGTCAATGAGCAGTTCTTC.

V gene TRBV2 combines with J gene TRBJ2-2; the match to TRBD1 covers 12 bases. Trimming cost V 2 bases and J 6 bases; bases outside gene matches: 4. The germline V gene has CDR1 SNHLY and CDR2 FYNNEI. This CDR3 region has 16 residues. Written as DNA, the CDR3 is TGTGCCAGCAGTGAACCGGGACAGGGGGCCTCCGGGGAGCTGTTTTTT. It translates to CASSEPGQGASGELFF.

The chain joins TRBV10-3 to TRBJ2-7, with 8 bases that match TRBD1. The CDR3 runs to 17 residues. The germline V gene encodes CDR1 ENHRY and CDR2 SYGVKD. V lost 5 bases to trimming and J lost 0 bases; unmatched junction nucleotides: 12. CDR3 sequence reads: CAISPLGQGQSSYEQYF. The CDR3 DNA follows: TGTGCCATCAGTCCCCTCGGACAGGGCCAAAGCTCCTACGAGCAGTACTTC.

The chain carries TRBV25-1 and TRBJ2-6; the match to TRBD1 covers 8 bases. This CDR3 has 17 amino acids. In germline, CDR1 is MGHDK, CDR2 SYGVNS. J was trimmed by 0 bases and V by 5 bases; bases with no gene match: 6. This CDR3 is CASSPRDRISGANVLTF. In DNA, the CDR3 is TGTGCCAGCAGTCCCCGGGACAGGATCTCTGGGGCCAACGTCCTGACTTTC.

This CDR3 is CASSFGGTIDTQYF. The CDR3 DNA follows: TGTGCCAGCAGTTTTGGAGGGACTATAGATACGCAGTATTTT. The chain is built from TRBV28 and TRBJ2-3; 7 bases are a match to TRBD2. V lost 3 bases to trimming and J lost 5 bases; unmatched junction nucleotides: 5. This CDR3 has 14 residues. Germline V gene lookup returns CDR1 MDHEN and CDR2 SYDVKM.

CDR3 loop: CASSPGLAGGPGQETQYF. CDR3 bases: TGTGCCAGCAGCCCGGGACTAGCGGGGGGGCCGGGACAAGAGACCCAGTACTTC. This rearrangement joins TRBV7-6 to TRBJ2-5; 16 nucleotides align to TRBD2. V shed 5 bases and J 2 bases; nucleotides not matched to a gene: 8. Germline-derived CDR1 and CDR2 are SGHVS and FNYEAQ. The CDR3 sequence is 18 residues long.

This clone was recorded once. The gene calls are TRBV28 and TRBJ2-7, with 7 bases that match TRBD2. Germline assignment: CDR1 MDHEN and CDR2 SYDVKM. With 3 bases clipped from V and 0 bases from J, the junction kept 5 bases outside the gene matches. This CDR3 comprises 15 residues. CDR3 region: CASSFSRGSSYEQYF. The CDR3 DNA is TGTGCCAGCAGTTTCTCCCGCGGGAGCTCCTACGAGCAGTACTTC.

This clone was seen just once. V and J are TRBV27 and TRBJ2-7; 12 bases line up with TRBD1. Germline-derived CDR1 and CDR2 are MNHEY and SMNVEV (reference sequence). The CDR3 is made up of 16 amino acids. With V trimmed by 8 bases and J by 3 bases, 11 bases remained unmatched. The DNA for the CDR3 is TGTGCCAGCCTGGGGCCGGGACAGGGGGCTGGCTACGAGCAGTACTTC. It encodes CASLGPGQGAGYEQYF.

Ten or more counts support this clone. The chain combines TRBV2 with TRBJ2-7; 11 bases align to TRBD1. Trimming took 3 bases from V and 3 from J; bases not matched to a gene: 1. Germline CDR1 SNHLY, CDR2 FYNNEI. The CDR3 is 14 residues long. CDR3 sequence (DNA): TGTGCCAGCAGTGACGGGACAGGGGGCTACGAGCAGTACTTC. Its translation is CASSDGTGGYEQYF.

The J gene is TRBJ2-5, the V gene TRBV6-2 or TRBV6-3; D gene uncertain. The CDR3 has 13 residues. The V end lost 2 bases, the J end lost 1 base, and 5 bases lay between the germline ends. Germline V CDR1 and CDR2: MNHEY, SVGEGT. CDR3 nucleotides: TGTGCCAGCAGTTACCGTATCCAAGAGACCCAGTACTTC. Translation gives CASSYRIQETQYF.